This TCR beta chain was profiled in a study of blood T cell repertoires in COVID-19. For the study at large: Collection of acute and convalescent COVID-19 samples took place in the United States, Italy and Spain. T cells, B-cell-depleted T cells, or PBMCs supplied cDNA or gDNA.

This clone appeared a single time. Original methodology: Amplification of reference gene primers provided the estimated nucleated cell counts. Using immunoSEQ multiplex PCR, the repertoire was profiled, and TCRdb retains in-frame clones only, with some absent. V, J and clone size derive from that table, while D and trimming were established from the DNA sequence. The sample contains 270,000 or so clones, 82% of which appear only once. With V trimmed by 1 base and J by 5 bases, 6 bases remained unmatched. Germline V gene sequence: CDR1 KGHSH, CDR2 LQKENI. The CDR3 runs to 15 residues. Input material: peripheral blood. The J gene is TRBJ1-2, the V gene TRBV18, with 8 bases fitting TRBD1. This clonotype was obtained from a woman aged 18-35 years with acute or convalescent COVID-19. In DNA, the CDR3 is TGTGCCAGCTCACCACAGGAACAGGGGGTTTATGGCTACACCTTC. Encoded protein: CASSPQEQGVYGYTF.